Below are 24 T cell receptor beta chains sequenced from a single sample in a study of blood T cell repertoires in COVID-19 (dated by TCRdb to between 2020 and 2021). The receptor library was made with the immunoSEQ multiplex PCR assay. TCRdb's version of the immuneACCESS table is confined to in-frame rearrangements and falls short of the full clone set. An unresolved V gene accounts for under half of the shortfall where checked; the remainder is of unknown origin. For this sample there are tens of thousands of clones; about 86% appear just once. The ten largest make up 6.3% of the sample. Sequencing used peripheral blood. Receptor source: a man at least 80 years old with COVID-19, enrolled during active disease.

In this sample, this clone turned up a few times. The same CDR3 is also encoded by other DNA sequences in this sample. The chain carries TRBV9 and TRBJ2-3, with TRBD1 matching over 7 bases. Unmatched junction bases numbered 1, after V lost 0 bases and J lost 3 bases. This CDR3 contains 14 residues. Germline V gene sequence: CDR1 SGDLS, CDR2 YYNGEE. CDR3 coding DNA: TGTGCCAGCAGCGTAGGCAGGGGGACAGATACGCAGTATTTT. It specifies CASSVGRGTDTQYF. The whole variable domain, remainder taken from reference TRBV9 and TRBJ2-3, is DSGVTQTPKHLITATGQRVTLRCSPRSGDLSVYWYQQSLDQGLQFLIQYYNGEERAKGNILERFSAQQFPDLHSELNLSSLELGDSALYFCASSVGRGTDTQYFGPGTRLTVL.

V is TRBV6-5 and J is TRBJ1-5, with 7 positions matching TRBD1. CDR1 is MNHEY and CDR2 is SVGAGI in the germline V gene. J lost 3 bases, V lost 6 bases, and 5 bases had no gene match. This CDR3 is 14 amino acids long. CDR3 amino acids: CASSLDRANQPQHF. The DNA for the CDR3 is TGTGCCAGCAGCTTAGACAGGGCCAATCAGCCCCAGCATTTT.

The chain employs TRBV25-1 and TRBJ2-5, with TRBD2 as a possible D gene (5 bases). The CDR3 has 14 residues. Germline V gene sequence: CDR1 MGHDK, CDR2 SYGVNS. Trimming cost V 4 bases and J 4 bases, with 13 bases left between them. In DNA form, the CDR3 reads TGTGCCAGCAGTGCAGAGCGGTGGAGAGAGACCCAGTACTTC. The encoded protein is CASSAERWRETQYF. Looking up the rest from reference TRBV25-1 and TRBJ2-5 gives the full variable domain: EADIYQTPRYLVIGTGKKITLECSQTMGHDKMYWYQQDPGMELHLIHYSYGVNSTEKGDLSSESTVSRIRTEHFPLTLESARPSHTSQYLCASSAERWRETQYFGPGTRLLVL.

This rearrangement joins TRBV5-6 to TRBJ1-1, with TRBD1 identical over 8 bases. V shed 4 bases, J shed 4 bases, and the junction held 9 bases outside the gene matches. Germline V gene data show CDR1 as SGHDT and CDR2 as YYEEEE. This CDR3 comprises 15 residues. CDR3 residues: CASSLFSGGGTEAFF. The CDR3 DNA follows: TGTGCCAGCAGCCTTTTTTCAGGGGGCGGCACTGAAGCTTTCTTT.

The genes are TRBV7-3 and TRBJ1-6; D is undetermined. Germline V lookup: CDR1 SGHTA, CDR2 FQGTGA. The ends were cut back, 5 bases at V and 5 bases at J, with 13 bases in the middle. The CDR3 extends over 15 amino acids. Written as DNA, the CDR3 is TGTGCCAGCAGCATCACCGGGAGAGATAATTCACCCCTCCACTTT. Its protein is CASSITGRDNSPLHF.

The rearrangement uses TRBV14 and TRBJ1-6, with 7 bases identical to TRBD1. Germline V gives CDR1 SGHDN, CDR2 FVKESK. The V gene end was trimmed by 4 bases and the J gene end by 7 bases; junction bases not matched to a gene: 1. The CDR3 extends over 13 amino acids. In nucleotides, the CDR3 is TGTGCCAGCAGCCCGGGACAGAATTCACCCCTCCACTTT. It encodes CASSPGQNSPLHF.

This clone has more than one count but fewer than ten. V and J are TRBV27 and TRBJ1-4; D uncertain. The CDR3 consists of 12 residues. The ends were cut back, 4 bases at V and 4 bases at J, with 4 bases in the middle. Germline CDR1 and CDR2: MNHEY and SMNVEV (reference sequence). Here the CDR3 DNA reads TGTGCCAGCAGTTCCCTTAATGAAAAACTGTTTTTT. Its protein is CASSSLNEKLFF.

This clone was seen only once. The chain is built from TRBV6-1 and TRBJ2-5, with D uncertain. V lost 1 base to trimming and J lost 5 bases, with 8 bases between them. The CDR3 is made up of 13 amino acids. The V gene's germline CDR1 is MNHNS and CDR2 SASEGT. The CDR3 nucleotides are TGTGCCAGCAGTGAAGGGGTGAGGGAGACCCAGTACTTC. Its translation is CASSEGVRETQYF.

The rearrangement joins TRBV29-1 to TRBJ2-3, with TRBD2 identical over 9 bases. V was clipped by 6 bases and J by 2 bases; unmatched bases: 12. The CDR3 is 16 amino acids. CDR1 SQVTM and CDR2 ANQGSEA come from the germline V gene. CDR3 nucleotide sequence: TGCAGCGTGGCCCCAACAAGCGGGGGGACCACAGATACGCAGTATTTT. This gives the protein CSVAPTSGGTTDTQYF.

The chain employs TRBV11-2 and TRBJ1-1; TRBD1 matches 10 bases. This CDR3 is 13 amino acids long. Trimming took 5 bases from V and 5 from J; bases not matched to a gene: 2. Germline V CDR1 and CDR2: SGHAT, FQNNGV. This CDR3 reads CASSPDRGTEAFF. As DNA, the CDR3 is TGTGCCAGCAGCCCGGACAGGGGGACTGAAGCTTTCTTT.

The gene calls are TRBV5-6 and TRBJ2-1, with 7 bases lining up with TRBD1. CDR1 SGHDT and CDR2 YYEEEE come from the germline V gene. This CDR3 region has 16 residues. Germline trimming cut 4 bases from V and 8 bases from J; bases unmatched to any gene: 15. Here the CDR3 DNA reads TGTGCCAGCAGCAGACAGGGCTCCGGGATGATCTATGAGCAGTTCTTC. Amino acid sequence: CASSRQGSGMIYEQFF.

CDR3 nucleotides: TGCAGCGTTGCGAAACACAGGGGGGATGGCTACACCTTC. Translating gives CSVAKHRGDGYTF. The V call is TRBV29-1, the J call TRBJ1-2, with 8 bases fitting TRBD1. V lost 4 bases, J lost 6 bases, and 7 bases stayed unmatched. CDR1 and CDR2 from the germline V gene are SQVTM and ANQGSEA. The CDR3 is made up of 13 amino acids.

The gene calls are TRBV7-3 and TRBJ2-1; the match to TRBD2 covers 14 bases. This CDR3 spans 19 amino acids. With V trimmed by 5 bases and J by 0 bases, 9 bases remained unmatched. The germline gives CDR1 SGHTA, CDR2 FQGTGA. CDR3 coding DNA: TGTGCCAGCAGCCACCCGGGACTAGCGGGGGTAAGCTCCTACAATGAGCAGTTCTTC. Translated: CASSHPGLAGVSSYNEQFF.

This clone was seen a single time. The genes are TRBV15 and TRBJ2-1; the match to TRBD1 covers 10 bases. CDR3 length: 17 amino acids. With V trimmed by 3 bases and J by 0 bases, 5 bases remained unmatched. Per the germline V gene, CDR1 is LNHNV and CDR2 is YYDKDF (reference sequence). For the CDR3, the DNA is TGTGCCACCAGCAGTGGGACAGGGGTCGACTCCTACAATGAGCAGTTCTTC. Amino acids: CATSSGTGVDSYNEQFF.

The CDR3 DNA reads TGTGCCAGCACCGCAAAGGGGCCCGGGGAGCTGTTTTTT. It is translated as CASTAKGPGELFF. The J gene is TRBJ2-2, the V gene TRBV7-9; weak D call: TRBD1 (5 bases). Trimming pared 7 bases from V and 6 bases from J, leaving 12 bases between. Germline V gene sequence: CDR1 SEHNR, CDR2 FQNEAQ (reference sequence). This CDR3 comprises 13 residues.

This clone appeared a few times. J is TRBJ1-5 and V is TRBV5-6, with no clear D. Trimming took 4 bases from V and 3 from J, leaving 5 bases between them. The CDR3 runs 12 residues. CDR1 and CDR2 (germline): SGHDT, YYEEEE. As DNA, the CDR3 is TGTGCCAGCAGCCAGAACAATCAGCCCCAGCATTTT. Its translation is CASSQNNQPQHF. The whole variable domain, filled in from reference TRBV5-6 and TRBJ1-5, reads DAGVTQSPTHLIKTRGQQVTLRCSPKSGHDTVSWYQQALGQGPQFIFQYYEEEERQRGNFPDRFSGHQFPNYSSELNVNALLLGDSALYLCASSQNNQPQHFGDGTRLSIL.

The chain is built from TRBV3-1 (or the pseudogene TRBV3-2) and TRBJ2-7; D may be TRBD2 (5 bases). Trimming took off 0 bases at V and 6 bases at J, with 9 bases between the two ends. The germline gives CDR1 LGHDT, CDR2 YNNKEL (reference sequence). The CDR3 totals 13 residues. The CDR3 DNA reads as TGTGCCAGCAGCCAAGATTGGGCGGGCGAGCAGTACTTC. It is translated as CASSQDWAGEQYF.

The J gene is TRBJ2-5, the V gene TRBV5-6; D unresolved. Trimming took off 2 bases at V and 7 bases at J, with 6 bases between the two ends. The CDR3 is 11 amino acids. Germline V lookup: CDR1 SGHDT, CDR2 YYEEEE. CDR3 sequence reads: CASSLERTQYF. The CDR3 bases are TGTGCCAGCAGCTTAGAGCGGACCCAGTACTTC.

Here the CDR3 reads CASSPGGTYGYTF. CDR3 DNA: TGCGCCAGCAGCCCCGGCGGGACCTATGGCTACACCTTC. This chain connects TRBV4-3 to TRBJ1-2, with TRBD1 as a possible D gene (5 bases). Germline V gene data show CDR1 as LGHNA and CDR2 as YSLEER. V was trimmed by 4 bases and J by 4 bases, leaving 10 bases between them. This CDR3 spans 13 amino acids.

The chain has TRBV7-3 and TRBJ2-7; weak D call: TRBD2 (5 bases). V was pared by 1 base and J by 1 base, with 11 bases between. From germline, CDR1 is SGHTA and CDR2 FQGTGA. The CDR3 length is 15 residues. The CDR3: CASSLNTDSSYEQYF. Here the CDR3 DNA reads TGTGCCAGCAGCTTAAATACGGACTCGTCCTACGAGCAGTACTTC.

The chain employs TRBV6-2 or TRBV6-3 and TRBJ2-3; 7 bases fit TRBD1. The V and J ends lost 6 bases and 3 bases, in that order; junction bases with no gene match: 3. This CDR3 has 13 amino acids. Germline CDR1 is MNHEY and CDR2 is SVGEGT. As DNA, the CDR3 is TGTGCCAGCAGCCTACAGGGGACAGATACGCAGTATTTT. This sequence encodes CASSLQGTDTQYF.

V gene TRBV9 combines with J gene TRBJ1-3; TRBD1 is a possible D gene (5 bases). Germline values: CDR1 SGDLS, CDR2 YYNGEE. Trimming removed 4 bases from V and 11 bases from J, with 16 bases in between. The CDR3 is 13 residues long. CDR3 in DNA: TGTGCCAGCAGCCTCGCCGGGGGGAGCGCCATATATTTT. It translates to CASSLAGGSAIYF.

The chain couples TRBV27 to TRBJ1-1; 7 nucleotides agree with TRBD1. With V trimmed by 1 base and J by 2 bases, 7 bases remained unmatched. This CDR3 region has 16 residues. Germline values: CDR1 MNHEY, CDR2 SMNVEV (reference sequence). CDR3 coding DNA: TGTGCCAGCAGTTTATTTGGACAGGCAGCCAACACTGAAGCTTTCTTT. As protein: CASSLFGQAANTEAFF.

The chain joins TRBV3-1 (or the pseudogene TRBV3-2) to TRBJ1-3, with 7 nucleotides matching TRBD1. J gave up 4 bases and V 2 bases, and 5 bases lay outside the gene matches. The CDR3 runs to 15 residues. Germline values: CDR1 LGHDT, CDR2 YNNKEL (reference sequence). In nucleotides, the CDR3 is TGTGCCAGCAGCCAAACTAGACAGGGCGGAAACACCATATATTTT. Amino acids: CASSQTRQGGNTIYF.